A selection of T cell receptor beta chains follows, all from one sample in a study of blood T cell repertoires in COVID-19. Sequenced by immunoSEQ multiplex PCR; TCRdb stores in-frame clones only, minus some. The sample holds about 140,000 clones, around 81% seen once. The sequenced material came from peripheral blood. The receptors come from a woman aged 55-70 years with acute or convalescent COVID-19. Each CDR3 is given with its conserved first and last residue. D genes are given only for firm matches. Not every row has a clone size; where given, it reads once, few, many or a size class.

J	D	size	V	DNA	CDR3
TRBJ2-2	NA	NA	TRBV11-2	TGTGCCAGCAGCCGGCTGGGGGCGACGAACACCGGGGAGCTGTTTTTT	CASSRLGATNTGELFF
TRBJ2-3	NA	NA	TRBV29-1	TGCAGCACTAGGCAGGGGGGACGAGATACGCAGTATTTT	CSTRQGGRDTQYF
TRBJ2-3	TRBD1	NA	TRBV7-9	TGTGCCAGCAAAACCCAGGGGGCCGGCACAGATACGCAGTATTTT	CASKTQGAGTDTQYF
TRBJ1-3	NA	NA	TRBV5-5	TGTGCCAGCAGCTTGGACAGGGCTTTCTCTGGAAACACCATATATTTT	CASSLDRAFSGNTIYF
TRBJ1-4	NA	NA	TRBV5-1	TGCGCCAGCAGCTTGGGTCAGATAACAACTAATGAAAAACTGTTTTTT	CASSLGQITTNEKLFF
TRBJ2-7	TRBD2	NA	TRBV12-3/TRBV12-4	TGTGCCAGCAGTGGGACTAGGCTCGAGCAGTACTTC	CASSGTRLEQYF
TRBJ2-1	TRBD2	NA	TRBV3-1/TRBV3-2	TGTGCCAGCAGCCTGACTAGCGGGAGTTACAATGAGCAGTTCTTC	CASSLTSGSYNEQFF
TRBJ2-1	TRBD2	NA	TRBV11-3	TGTGCCAGCAGCCACGGCTGGCGGGAGTTTTGGGATGAGCAGTTCTTC	CASSHGWREFWDEQFF
TRBJ2-4	TRBD2	NA	TRBV25-1	TGTGCCAGCAGTGAATTGGGAGGGGAACTAGCCAAAAACATTCAGTACTTC	CASSELGGELAKNIQYF
TRBJ2-1	NA	NA	TRBV11-2	TGTGCCAGCAGCGGAACAGGGTTTCCCTCTTACAATGAGCAGTTCTTC	CASSGTGFPSYNEQFF
TRBJ2-5	NA	NA	TRBV7-3	TGTGCCAGCAGCTTTGGGAGGGGGAGGACAGAGACCCAGTACTTC	CASSFGRGRTETQYF
TRBJ1-3	NA	once	TRBV30	TGTGCCTGGAGTAAGTCCGGGGTTACTTCTGGAAACACCATATATTTT	CAWSKSGVTSGNTIYF
TRBJ2-2	TRBD2	NA	TRBV15	TGTGCCACCAGCAGAGATCGACTAGCGGGAGTCCGGGGCGGGGAGCTGTTTTTT	CATSRDRLAGVRGGELFF
TRBJ2-7	TRBD2	NA	TRBV29-1	TGCAGCGTGGGCCAATCCGGGAGCGGGAGAGCCTCCTACGAGCAGTACTTC	CSVGQSGSGRASYEQYF
TRBJ1-1	TRBD1	NA	TRBV7-6	TGTGCCAGCAGCCCCAATATAAGACAGGGACGCACTGAAGCTTTCTTT	CASSPNIRQGRTEAFF
TRBJ2-1	NA	few	TRBV4-3	TGCGCCAGCAGCCAGTTCAGCGGTGGCGGTACAGATGAGCAGTTCTTC	CASSQFSGGGTDEQFF
TRBJ1-6	NA	NA	TRBV3-1/TRBV3-2	TGTGCCAGCAGCCAAGGGGCAGCAGGGGCCGGTTCACCCCTCCACTTT	CASSQGAAGAGSPLHF
TRBJ1-6	NA	NA	TRBV7-2	TGTGCAAGCGGGGTTAGGGGAAACTCCTATAATTCACCCCTCCACTTT	CASGVRGNSYNSPLHF
TRBJ2-7	NA	NA	TRBV7-2	TGTGCCAGCAGCTCATCACCGAACATCTACGAGCAGTACTTC	CASSSSPNIYEQYF
TRBJ2-2	NA	NA	TRBV7-3	TGTGCCAGCAGCGGGGGACTTCCCAACACCGGGGAGCTGTTTTTT	CASSGGLPNTGELFF
TRBJ2-1	NA	few	TRBV28	TGTGCCAGCAGTCCACAGATCTTTTCCTACAATGAGCAGTTCTTC	CASSPQIFSYNEQFF
TRBJ2-3	NA	NA	TRBV29-1	TGCAGCGTTGATAGCGGCACAGATACGCAGTATTTT	CSVDSGTDTQYF
TRBJ1-5	NA	NA	TRBV30	TGTGCCTGGGGCCGAGATCAGCCCCAGCATTTT	CAWGRDQPQHF
TRBJ2-2	TRBD2	NA	TRBV7-3	TGTGCCAGCAGCCCGGGACTAGCCGCGAACACCGGGGAGCTGTTTTTT	CASSPGLAANTGELFF
TRBJ2-1	NA	NA	TRBV11-3	TGTGCCAGCAGCTTACCAGGGGGGACCTACAATGAGCAGTTCTTC	CASSLPGGTYNEQFF
TRBJ2-2	NA	few	TRBV6-2/TRBV6-3	TGTGCCAGCAGTTGGGGACAGAACACCGGGGAGCTGTTTTTT	CASSWGQNTGELFF
TRBJ1-5	TRBD1	NA	TRBV5-1	TGCGCCAGCAGCGTAACCCCGGGACAGGACGGGCAGCCCCAGCATTTT	CASSVTPGQDGQPQHF
TRBJ2-5	NA	NA	TRBV5-4	TGTGCCAGCAGCTTACAGCGGCAAGAGACCCAGTACTTC	CASSLQRQETQYF
TRBJ1-3	TRBD1	NA	TRBV7-9	TGTGCCAGCAGCTCACAGGGGATGAGACTTGGAAACACCATATATTTT	CASSSQGMRLGNTIYF
TRBJ2-2	NA	once	TRBV12-5	TGTGCTAGTGGTTTGAGTTTAGCGTCATTTTCCGGGGAGCTGTTTTTT	CASGLSLASFSGELFF
TRBJ2-1	NA	NA	TRBV19	TGTGCCAGTAGGGAGGGCCCCAATGAGCAGTTCTTC	CASREGPNEQFF
TRBJ1-2	NA	NA	TRBV27	TGTGCCAGCAGTTTATCCCGACAGACTAACTATGGCTACACCTTC	CASSLSRQTNYGYTF
TRBJ2-7	TRBD2	NA	TRBV7-9	TGTGCCAGCGGGACCCGTAGCGGGAGGGGCAACGAGCAGTACTTC	CASGTRSGRGNEQYF
TRBJ1-5	NA	NA	TRBV12-3/TRBV12-4	TGTGCCAGCAGTTTAGGAGAAAATCAGCCCCAGCATTTT	CASSLGENQPQHF
TRBJ2-6	TRBD1	NA	TRBV10-3	TGTGCCATCAGTGAGAGAACAGGGGGTAGTTCGGGAGGGGCCAACGTCCTGACTTTC	CAISERTGGSSGGANVLTF
TRBJ2-3	NA	NA	TRBV19	TGTGCCAGTAGTATGGGGGCCGACAAAGGTACGCAGTATTTT	CASSMGADKGTQYF
TRBJ2-1	TRBD1	NA	TRBV6-2/TRBV6-3	TGTGCCAGCAGTTACAATTATTGGGACAGGCAGTTCTTC	CASSYNYWDRQFF
TRBJ1-2	TRBD1	few	TRBV29-1	TGCAGCGTTTGGGACAGGGTCTATGGCTACACCTTC	CSVWDRVYGYTF
TRBJ1-6	NA	NA	TRBV30	TGTGCCTGGAGTGTAACGGGGGGTAATTCACCCCTCCACTTT	CAWSVTGGNSPLHF
TRBJ1-2	NA	NA	TRBV5-1	TGCGCCAGCAGCTTGGCCGTGGCGGAGGATGTTTACCTTTATGGCTACACCTTC	CASSLAVAEDVYLYGYTF
TRBJ2-7	NA	NA	TRBV7-2	TGTGCCAGCAGCCCCGGGGGTAGGTACGAGCAGTACTTC	CASSPGGRYEQYF
TRBJ1-2	NA	medium-sized	TRBV2	TGTGCCAGCAGTGAAGCGGTCGAGTTCGGGTATGGCTACACCTTC	CASSEAVEFGYGYTF
TRBJ2-7	NA	once	TRBV19	TGTGCCAGTAGTAGGGGACACAACTACGAGCAGTACTTC	CASSRGHNYEQYF
TRBJ1-6	NA	NA	TRBV6-4	TGTGCCAGGCCGGTTTTGGGGCGCAGAGAATCACCCCTCCACTTT	CARPVLGRRESPLHF
TRBJ2-7	NA	NA	TRBV6-5	TGTGCCAGCAGTTTGGGACCGCAGGGGATCCACGAGCAGTACTTC	CASSLGPQGIHEQYF
TRBJ2-5	TRBD2	NA	TRBV6-5	TGTGCCAGCAGTCCAGGGACTAGCGGGGGGACCCAGTACTTC	CASSPGTSGGTQYF
TRBJ2-1	TRBD2	NA	TRBV7-8	TGTGCCAGCAGCAAGACCAAGAGACTAGCGGGAGGTAGTGAGCAGTTCTTC	CASSKTKRLAGGSEQFF
TRBJ1-5	TRBD1	few	TRBV6-2/TRBV6-3	TGTGCCAGCAGTTCACTCGAGAGAGGACAGGGTCGTTCTTCTCAGCCCCAGCATTTT	CASSSLERGQGRSSQPQHF
TRBJ2-7	NA	NA	TRBV9	TGTGCCAGCAGCGTAGATGGGGGAGGAGCCGTGTACGAGCAGTACTTC	CASSVDGGGAVYEQYF